This entry lists 27 T cell receptor beta chains sequenced from one sample in a study of blood T cell repertoires in COVID-19. Clones were sequenced by immunoSEQ multiplex PCR, and TCRdb holds only the in-frame ones, with some missing. Found here are 350,000 or so clones, 88% of them singletons; the top ten hold approximately 1%. The sequenced sample was PBMCs or T cells enriched from blood (not recorded which). The receptors stem from a woman aged 25 to 39 who had been exposed to COVID-19.

A single count supports this clone. The CDR3 coding sequence is TGTGCCATTCCGGGACTAGTGAGGTTTAATGAGCAGTTCTTC. Its translation: CAIPGLVRFNEQFF. This chain uses TRBV27 with TRBJ2-1, with 8 bases identical to TRBD2. The V segment lost 10 bases and the J segment 7 bases; nucleotides outside the gene matches: 12. The CDR3 totals 14 residues. The germline CDR1 and CDR2 sequences are MNHEY and SMNVEV (reference sequence).

V is TRBV19 and J is TRBJ1-2; 7 bases align to TRBD1. This CDR3 contains 12 residues. Trimming cost V 9 bases and J 4 bases; bases outside gene matches: 5. The V gene's germline CDR1 is LNHDA and CDR2 SQIVND (reference sequence). The CDR3 region has the DNA TGTGCCAGCACAGGGGCAAGCTATGGCTACACCTTC. Translating gives CASTGASYGYTF.

The chain combines TRBV28 with TRBJ1-4; D remains ambiguous. This CDR3 comprises 16 residues. Deletions cut 7 bases from V and 4 bases from J, with 19 bases between. CDR1 and CDR2 (germline): MDHEN, SYDVKM. CDR3 in DNA: TGTGCCAGCAATACCCTGACTGTACTCCTTAATGAAAAACTGTTTTTT. Translating gives CASNTLTVLLNEKLFF.

V and J are TRBV30 and TRBJ2-7, with 10 bases aligning to TRBD2. This CDR3 is 17 amino acids long. Germline CDR1 reads GTSNPN; CDR2 reads SVGIG (reference sequence). Trimming at V came to 2 bases and at J to 6 bases, leaving 16 bases not matched to a gene. CDR3 residues: CAWSPWLASGSLVEQYF. The CDR3 DNA reads TGTGCCTGGAGTCCCTGGTTGGCTAGCGGGAGTTTGGTCGAGCAGTACTTC.

CDR3 loop: CASSLGTGDLNTEAFF. The CDR3 DNA reads as TGTGCCAGCAGCTTGGGGACAGGGGATCTGAACACTGAAGCTTTCTTT. The chain combines TRBV5-8 with TRBJ1-1, with 9 positions matching TRBD1. The germline gives CDR1 SGHTS, CDR2 YDEGEE. The CDR3 runs to 16 residues. The ends lost 0 bases at V and 0 bases at J; junction bases unmatched: 3.

The CDR3 nucleotides are TGTGCCAGCATGCGGACAGGGGATGGCTACACCTTC. Translating it yields CASMRTGDGYTF. V usage is TRBV27 and J usage is TRBJ1-2; 9 nucleotides align to TRBD1. The V gene end was trimmed by 7 bases and the J gene end by 6 bases; junction bases not matched to a gene: 3. This CDR3 is built from 12 residues. Germline assignment: CDR1 MNHEY and CDR2 SMNVEV (reference sequence).

The chain carries TRBV7-8 and TRBJ1-1, with D tentatively TRBD1 (6 bases). This CDR3 contains 15 residues. Trimming cost V 1 base and J 2 bases, with 11 bases left between them. Germline CDR1 is SGHVS and CDR2 is FQNEAQ. The CDR3 coding sequence is TGTGCCAGCAGCTTAGGCACAGGGTTAAACACTGAAGCTTTCTTT. Protein sequence: CASSLGTGLNTEAFF.

The V call is TRBV11-3, the J call TRBJ1-1; TRBD1 agrees at 10 bases. The junction had 12 bases not matched to a gene; V was cut back by 5 bases and J by 6 bases. Germline values: CDR1 SGHNT, CDR2 YENEEA. This CDR3 comprises 16 residues. The CDR3 is CASSTRTGGMKAEAFF. The CDR3 nucleotides read TGTGCCAGCAGCACCCGGACAGGGGGTATGAAGGCTGAAGCTTTCTTT.

This clone occurred once. This chain links TRBV15 with TRBJ2-5; D gene uncertain. Germline CDR1 is LNHNV and CDR2 is YYDKDF (reference sequence). Trimming cost V 0 bases and J 2 bases, with 13 bases left between them. The CDR3 loop spans 16 amino acids. The CDR3 here is CATSRDGEAGQETQYF. The CDR3 DNA sequence: TGTGCCACCAGCAGAGATGGAGAGGCTGGGCAAGAGACCCAGTACTTC.

The chain employs TRBV6-5 and TRBJ2-1; 10 positions agree with TRBD2. This CDR3 is 12 amino acids long. CDR1 MNHEY and CDR2 SVGAGI come from the germline V gene. After removal of 10 bases from V and 8 bases from J, the junction contained 5 bases not matched to a gene. This CDR3 is CATSAGGYEQFF. The DNA for the CDR3 is TGTGCCACCTCAGCGGGAGGGTATGAGCAGTTCTTC.

This sequence joins TRBV28 and TRBJ1-6; D gene uncertain. Germline lookup yields CDR1 MDHEN and CDR2 SYDVKM. V was cut by 1 base and J by 10 bases, with 17 bases left in between. This CDR3 has 16 residues. This chain's CDR3 is CASSLSSRPKGSPLHF. For the CDR3, the DNA is TGTGCCAGCAGTTTATCGTCCAGGCCTAAAGGATCACCCCTCCACTTT.

This clone appeared a few times. The J gene is TRBJ1-4, the V gene TRBV7-8, with no clear D. This CDR3 comprises 15 residues. V was clipped by 4 bases and J by 10 bases, with 19 bases between them. The germline V gene has CDR1 SGHVS and CDR2 FQNEAQ. CDR3 region: CASSSSGMSLGKLFF. CDR3 coding DNA: TGTGCCAGCAGCTCCTCCGGGATGAGTCTCGGAAAACTGTTTTTT.

This rearrangement joins TRBV29-1 to TRBJ2-7; 7 bases are shared with TRBD1. The CDR3 runs 12 residues. Germline V CDR1 and CDR2: SQVTM, ANQGSEA. V gave up 6 bases and J gave up 1 base; unmatched junction bases: 3. The CDR3 DNA reads as TGCAGCGTCCAGGGGGTGTCCTACGAGCAGTACTTC. Its protein product is CSVQGVSYEQYF.

The V and J genes are TRBV6-5 and TRBJ2-7; 9 bases line up with TRBD2. The ends lost 7 bases at V and 2 bases at J; junction bases unmatched: 6. Per the germline V gene, CDR1 is MNHEY and CDR2 is SVGAGI. CDR3 length equals 14 residues. CDR3 amino acids: CASNHPSGTYEQYF. The CDR3 coding sequence is TGTGCCAGCAATCATCCTAGCGGGACCTACGAGCAGTACTTC.

This rearrangement joins TRBV27 to TRBJ2-7, with TRBD1 as a possible D gene (6 bases). Germline-derived CDR1 and CDR2 are MNHEY and SMNVEV (reference sequence). Trimming took 3 bases from V and 9 from J, leaving 18 bases between them. The CDR3 is 14 amino acids. The chain's CDR3 is CASSFQTGSGGQYF. The DNA of the CDR3 is TGTGCCAGCAGTTTTCAGACAGGTTCAGGCGGGCAGTACTTC.

This clone was counted a single time. The V call is TRBV11-2, the J call TRBJ2-7, with a weak D call TRBD1 (5 bases). Looked up from germline, CDR1 is SGHAT and CDR2 is FQNNGV. V was shortened by 2 bases and J by 0 bases, with 17 bases between the two germline ends. This CDR3 is built from 17 residues. Here the CDR3 DNA reads TGTGCCAGCAGCTTATCCATCTTAGGGGCTCGCTCCTACGAGCAGTACTTC. It specifies CASSLSILGARSYEQYF.

The chain employs TRBV15 and TRBJ1-5, with D perhaps matching TRBD1 (5 bases). Deletions cut 8 bases from V and 4 bases from J, with 12 bases between. The CDR3 has 13 residues. CDR1 LNHNV and CDR2 YYDKDF come from the germline V gene (reference sequence). CDR3 bases: TGTGCCACCCCTAGACAGAGAAATCAGCCCCAGCATTTT. As protein: CATPRQRNQPQHF.

As for this clone: This CDR3 is also generated by other DNA sequences in the sample. The chain couples TRBV5-1 to TRBJ2-7, with 7 bases that match TRBD1. Trimming at V came to 1 base and at J to 0 bases, leaving 1 base not matched to a gene. The germline CDR1 and CDR2 sequences are SGHRS and YFSETQ. CDR3 length: 14 residues. CDR3 in DNA: TGCGCCAGCAGCTTGAGACAGGGCTCCTACGAGCAGTACTTC. It yields the protein CASSLRQGSYEQYF.

This clone was seen only a few times. CDR3 sequence reads: CAISDRVANEKLFF. In nucleotides, the CDR3 is TGTGCCATCAGTGACAGGGTTGCTAATGAAAAACTGTTTTTT. The chain has TRBV10-3 and TRBJ1-4, with TRBD1 as a possible D gene (5 bases). Germline V gene sequence: CDR1 ENHRY, CDR2 SYGVKD. The CDR3 sequence is 14 residues long. Trimming took off 3 bases at V and 3 bases at J, with 8 bases between the two ends.

The gene calls are TRBV14 and TRBJ2-7; a possible D gene is TRBD2 (5 bases). Germline CDR1 and CDR2: SGHDN and FVKESK. The CDR3 length is 15 residues. The V end was cut by 4 bases, the J end by 6 bases, with 19 bases between. The CDR3 DNA follows: TGTGCCAGCAGCCTGCCGGGGAATGGGTACCCCGAGCAGTACTTC. Translation: CASSLPGNGYPEQYF.

The rearrangement links TRBV7-6 to TRBJ2-1, with 8 bases aligning to TRBD2. Germline-derived CDR1 and CDR2 are SGHVS and FNYEAQ. The CDR3 runs to 15 residues. Unmatched junction bases numbered 5, after V lost 3 bases and J lost 4 bases. Here the CDR3 DNA reads TGTGCCAGCAGCTTCGGGACTAGAATGTACAATGAGCAGTTCTTC. Translating it yields CASSFGTRMYNEQFF.

The rearrangement links TRBV3-1 (or the pseudogene TRBV3-2) to TRBJ1-3; D perhaps matches TRBD1 (5 bases). V gave up 4 bases and J gave up 2 bases, with 12 bases separating them. The CDR3 is made up of 15 amino acids. Germline assignment: CDR1 LGHDT and CDR2 YNNKEL (reference sequence). The CDR3 is CASSRPWGAGNTIYF. As DNA, the CDR3 is TGTGCCAGCAGCCGCCCCTGGGGCGCTGGAAACACCATATATTTT.

For the CDR3, the DNA is TGTGCCAGCCAGGAAAGGGGTTCCTATAATTCACCCCTCCACTTT. It codes for CASQERGSYNSPLHF. The V call is TRBV18, the J call TRBJ1-6, with D possibly matching TRBD1 (5 bases). The germline CDR1 and CDR2 sequences are KGHSH and LQKENI. V shed 8 bases and J shed 1 base, with 12 bases lying between them. The CDR3 covers 15 residues.

This sequence joins TRBV28 and TRBJ2-1; D is uncertain. Trimming left V 1 base short and J 2 bases short, with 6 bases between. This CDR3 has 14 amino acids. Looked up from germline, CDR1 is MDHEN and CDR2 is SYDVKM. CDR3 sequence: CASSLSGPYNEQFF. CDR3 nucleotides: TGTGCCAGCAGTTTATCTGGGCCCTACAATGAGCAGTTCTTC.

The chain recombines TRBV7-6 with TRBJ2-3, with 9 bases lining up with TRBD1. The CDR3 consists of 16 residues. The V gene end was trimmed by 0 bases and the J gene end by 2 bases; junction bases not matched to a gene: 3. The germline CDR1 and CDR2 sequences are SGHVS and FNYEAQ. In DNA form, the CDR3 reads TGTGCCAGCAGCTTAGCGGGACAGGGAGACACAGATACGCAGTATTTT. Amino acid sequence: CASSLAGQGDTDTQYF.

This chain links TRBV5-1 with TRBJ2-1; TRBD1 matches 8 bases. Germline V gene sequence: CDR1 SGHRS, CDR2 YFSETQ. V dropped 2 bases and J dropped 8; count of bases not matched to a gene: 9. This CDR3 comprises 15 residues. CDR3 in amino acids: CASSFRDRPIDEQFF. The CDR3 coding sequence is TGCGCCAGCAGCTTCCGGGACAGGCCTATAGATGAGCAGTTCTTC.

The chain employs TRBV14 and TRBJ1-2; D perhaps matches TRBD1 (5 bases). The V end was cut by 4 bases, the J end by 5 bases, with 8 bases between. Germline lookup yields CDR1 SGHDN and CDR2 FVKESK. The CDR3 is 12 residues long. CDR3 amino acids: CASSPTAYGYTF. The CDR3 DNA follows: TGTGCCAGCAGCCCGACAGCTTATGGCTACACCTTC.